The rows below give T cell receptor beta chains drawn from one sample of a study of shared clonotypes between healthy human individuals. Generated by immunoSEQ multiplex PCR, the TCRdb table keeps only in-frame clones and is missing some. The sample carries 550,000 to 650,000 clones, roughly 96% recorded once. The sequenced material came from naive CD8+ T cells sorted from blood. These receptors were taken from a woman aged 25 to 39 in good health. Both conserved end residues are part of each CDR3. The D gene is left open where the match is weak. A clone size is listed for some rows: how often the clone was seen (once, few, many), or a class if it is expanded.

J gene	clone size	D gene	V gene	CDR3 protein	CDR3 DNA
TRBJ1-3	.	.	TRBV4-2	CASSLRGSGNTIYF	TGTGCCAGCAGCTTGCGGGGGTCGGGAAACACCATATATTTT
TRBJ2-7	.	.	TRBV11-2	CASSFVGSEQYF	TGTGCCAGCAGCTTTGTGGGGTCCGAGCAGTACTTC
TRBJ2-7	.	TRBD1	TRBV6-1	CASSEWSGGQAYEQYF	TGTGCCAGCAGTGAATGGAGCGGAGGACAGGCTTACGAGCAGTACTTC
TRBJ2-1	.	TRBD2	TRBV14	CASSRLAGAEQFF	TGTGCCAGCAGTCGACTAGCGGGAGCTGAGCAGTTCTTC
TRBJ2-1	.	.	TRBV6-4	CASSEAGRAHEQFF	TGTGCCAGCAGTGAAGCGGGCCGCGCCCATGAGCAGTTCTTC
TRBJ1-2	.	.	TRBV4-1	CASSQGLTQDGYTF	TGCGCCAGCAGCCAAGGGCTGACCCAAGATGGCTACACCTTC
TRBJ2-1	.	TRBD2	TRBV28	CASSLYGTSKDNEQFF	TGTGCCAGCAGTTTATACGGGACTAGTAAGGACAATGAGCAGTTCTTC
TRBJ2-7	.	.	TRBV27	CASSYQTGTAAYEQYF	TGTGCCAGCAGTTACCAAACCGGGACTGCTGCCTACGAGCAGTACTTC
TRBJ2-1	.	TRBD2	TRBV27	CASSPHSGSLYNEQFF	TGTGCCAGCAGTCCCCATAGCGGGAGTCTATACAATGAGCAGTTCTTC
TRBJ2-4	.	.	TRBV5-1	CASSPVGGENIQYF	TGCGCCAGCAGCCCGGTAGGGGGGGAAAACATTCAGTACTTC
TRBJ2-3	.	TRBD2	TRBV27	CASSRGSGRALDTQYF	TGTGCCAGCAGCCGAGGAAGCGGGAGGGCCCTCGATACGCAGTATTTT
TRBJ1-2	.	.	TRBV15	CATSSGGGPLNYGYTF	TGTGCCACCAGCTCGGGCGGGGGGCCTTTAAACTATGGCTACACCTTC
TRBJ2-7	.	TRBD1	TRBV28	CASSLPGGRPYEQYF	TGTGCCAGCAGCCTTCCAGGGGGACGACCCTACGAGCAGTACTTC
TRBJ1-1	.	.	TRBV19	CASSIPYGTEAFF	TGTGCCAGTAGTATACCCTACGGCACTGAAGCTTTCTTT
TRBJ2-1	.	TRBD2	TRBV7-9	CASSSTGTSPFF	TGTGCCAGCAGTTCAACCGGGACTAGCCCGTTCTTC
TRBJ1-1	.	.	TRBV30	CAWSAMAPEAFF	TGTGCCTGGAGTGCGATGGCCCCTGAAGCTTTCTTT
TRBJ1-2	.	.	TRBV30	CAWSLWGDYGYTF	TGTGCCTGGAGTCTATGGGGGGACTATGGCTACACCTTC
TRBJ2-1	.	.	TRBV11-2	CASSPRARAFSSSYNEQFF	TGTGCCAGCAGCCCCCGTGCGAGGGCCTTCTCGAGCTCCTACAATGAGCAGTTCTTC
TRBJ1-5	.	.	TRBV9	CASSVGGWSNQPQHF	TGTGCCAGCAGCGTAGGGGGCTGGAGCAATCAGCCCCAGCATTTT
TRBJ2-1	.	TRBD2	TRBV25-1	CASSILASGDNEQFF	TGTGCCAGCAGTATTCTAGCGAGCGGGGATAATGAGCAGTTCTTC
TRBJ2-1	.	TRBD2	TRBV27	CASSLSAWGVGTSGSNEQFF	TGTGCCAGCAGTTTATCCGCATGGGGGGTGGGGACTAGCGGGAGCAATGAGCAGTTCTTC
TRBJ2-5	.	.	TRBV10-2	CASSNAGSQETQYF	TGCGCCAGCAGTAACGCCGGGAGCCAAGAGACCCAGTACTTC
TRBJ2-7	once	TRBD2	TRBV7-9	CASSLLAGYEQYF	TGTGCCAGCAGCTTACTAGCGGGTTACGAGCAGTACTTC
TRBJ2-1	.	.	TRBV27	CASSSPGGAYNEQFF	TGTGCCAGCAGTTCCCCAGGGGGGGCCTACAATGAGCAGTTCTTC
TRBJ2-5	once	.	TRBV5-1	CASSVMGEQYF	TGCGCCAGCAGCGTCATGGGGGAGCAGTACTTC
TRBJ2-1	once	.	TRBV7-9	CASSLSIAEYYNEQFF	TGTGCCAGCAGCTTATCGATAGCGGAGTATTACAATGAGCAGTTCTTC